Listed below are T cell receptor beta chains from one sample, sequenced in a study of shared clonotypes between healthy human individuals. Clones were read by immunoSEQ multiplex PCR, and TCRdb kept only the in-frame ones, dropping some. This sample has about 600,000 clones, with around 97% found just once. The material sequenced was naive CD4+ T cells sorted from blood. These receptors were collected from a woman aged 25 to 39 in good health. CDR3s include the opening cysteine and the closing phenylalanine or tryptophan. The D gene is left open where the match is weak. Size is omitted from some rows. Given values are once, few, many or a class for expanded clones.

j_gene: TRBJ2-5
len: 16
abundance: -
v_gene: TRBV5-1
d_gene: -
CDR3nt: TGCGCCAGCAGGCACATCAGCGGGACAACTTCGGAGACCCAGTACTTC
CDR3aa: CASRHISGTTSETQYF

j_gene: TRBJ1-1
len: 12
abundance: once
v_gene: TRBV29-1
d_gene: -
CDR3nt: TGCAGCGCTGAGAGAGGGGAGACTGAAGCTTTCTTT
CDR3aa: CSAERGETEAFF

j_gene: TRBJ1-5
len: 14
abundance: -
v_gene: TRBV19
d_gene: -
CDR3nt: TGTGCCAGTAGTAGCCGGTATAGCAATCAGCCCCAGCATTTT
CDR3aa: CASSSRYSNQPQHF

j_gene: TRBJ2-5
len: 13
abundance: -
v_gene: TRBV6-5
d_gene: TRBD1
CDR3nt: TGTGCCAGCAAAGACAGGGGTCGAGAGACCCAGTACTTC
CDR3aa: CASKDRGRETQYF

j_gene: TRBJ2-3
len: 16
abundance: -
v_gene: TRBV10-3
d_gene: TRBD2
CDR3nt: TGTGCCATCAGTGAGTCTAGCGGGAGGGGGGCAGATACGCAGTATTTT
CDR3aa: CAISESSGRGADTQYF

j_gene: TRBJ2-5
len: 15
abundance: -
v_gene: TRBV7-9
d_gene: -
CDR3nt: TGTGCCAGCAGTCCACATAGGGCAGAACAAGAGACCCAGTACTTC
CDR3aa: CASSPHRAEQETQYF

j_gene: TRBJ1-5
len: 15
abundance: -
v_gene: TRBV10-2
d_gene: TRBD1
CDR3nt: TGCGCCAGCAGTGGTGTGCAGGGGGCTAATCAGCCCCAGCATTTT
CDR3aa: CASSGVQGANQPQHF

j_gene: TRBJ2-4
len: 18
abundance: -
v_gene: TRBV2
d_gene: -
CDR3nt: TGTGCCAGCAATATAAATCCCCCCGGGACAACAGCCAAAAACATTCAGTACTTC
CDR3aa: CASNINPPGTTAKNIQYF

j_gene: TRBJ2-7
len: 16
abundance: -
v_gene: TRBV6-5
d_gene: TRBD2
CDR3nt: TGTGCCAGCAGTTACTGGGGGGCTAGCGGGAGTTACGAGCAGTACTTC
CDR3aa: CASSYWGASGSYEQYF

j_gene: TRBJ2-5
len: 13
abundance: -
v_gene: TRBV5-1
d_gene: -
CDR3nt: TGCGCCAGCAGCTTGGGAACTCAAGAGACCCAGTACTTC
CDR3aa: CASSLGTQETQYF

j_gene: TRBJ2-5
len: 16
abundance: -
v_gene: TRBV4-2
d_gene: TRBD2
CDR3nt: TGTGCCAGCAGCCAAGTCGGGACTAGAAGTAGAGAGACCCAGTACTTC
CDR3aa: CASSQVGTRSRETQYF

j_gene: TRBJ1-2
len: 14
abundance: -
v_gene: TRBV6-5
d_gene: TRBD1
CDR3nt: TGTGCCAGCAGAGCCGCAGGGGGTGGCTATGGCTACACCTTC
CDR3aa: CASRAAGGGYGYTF

j_gene: TRBJ2-7
len: 16
abundance: -
v_gene: TRBV5-1
d_gene: -
CDR3nt: TGCGCCAGCAGCTTGGTCGCTGCGATACCCACCTACGAGCAGTACTTC
CDR3aa: CASSLVAAIPTYEQYF

j_gene: TRBJ1-3
len: 14
abundance: -
v_gene: TRBV6-1
d_gene: -
CDR3nt: TGTGCCAGCAGGGTGGGGGGGGCTGGAAACACCATATATTTT
CDR3aa: CASRVGGAGNTIYF

j_gene: TRBJ2-7
len: 15
abundance: -
v_gene: TRBV5-1
d_gene: TRBD2
CDR3nt: TGCGCCAGCAGCTTGGCCGAGCGGGAGGGTTACGAGCAGTACTTC
CDR3aa: CASSLAEREGYEQYF

j_gene: TRBJ2-1
len: 13
abundance: -
v_gene: TRBV5-8
d_gene: -
CDR3nt: TGTGCCAGCAGCCCCGGGGGTATCAATGAGCAGTTCTTC
CDR3aa: CASSPGGINEQFF

j_gene: TRBJ2-1
len: 15
abundance: -
v_gene: TRBV5-1
d_gene: -
CDR3nt: TGCGCCAGCAGCTTGGGGGGCGCTAGTGATGGCGAGCAGTTCTTC
CDR3aa: CASSLGGASDGEQFF

j_gene: TRBJ1-5
len: 15
abundance: -
v_gene: TRBV2
d_gene: TRBD1
CDR3nt: TGTGCCAGCAGTGTCGAGACAGGGGGACATCAGCCCCAGCATTTT
CDR3aa: CASSVETGGHQPQHF

j_gene: TRBJ2-7
len: 15
abundance: -
v_gene: TRBV10-2
d_gene: TRBD2
CDR3nt: TGCGCCAGCAGTGGGGCTAGCGGGAGTTTCGCCGAGCAGTACTTC
CDR3aa: CASSGASGSFAEQYF

j_gene: TRBJ2-2
len: 14
abundance: -
v_gene: TRBV11-3
d_gene: TRBD2
CDR3nt: TGTGCCAGCAGCGCCAGGGAGGGCACCGGGGAGCTGTTTTTT
CDR3aa: CASSAREGTGELFF

j_gene: TRBJ2-2
len: 18
abundance: -
v_gene: TRBV5-1
d_gene: TRBD1
CDR3nt: TGCGCCAGCAGCTTGAATGGTCCGGTGGGACAGAGGACCGGGGAGCTGTTTTTT
CDR3aa: CASSLNGPVGQRTGELFF

j_gene: TRBJ1-1
len: 14
abundance: -
v_gene: TRBV9
d_gene: -
CDR3nt: TGTGCCAGCAGGGCCGGGACGAGTGCGACTGAAGCTTTCTTT
CDR3aa: CASRAGTSATEAFF

j_gene: TRBJ1-2
len: 13
abundance: -
v_gene: TRBV7-9
d_gene: TRBD1
CDR3nt: TGTGCCAGCAGCCTTGACAGGGGAGGTGGCTACACCTTC
CDR3aa: CASSLDRGGGYTF

j_gene: TRBJ2-2
len: 15
abundance: -
v_gene: TRBV28
d_gene: TRBD1
CDR3nt: TGTGCCAGCAGAAGGCCGGGACAGGGACCCGGGGAGCTGTTTTTT
CDR3aa: CASRRPGQGPGELFF

j_gene: TRBJ2-7
len: 13
abundance: -
v_gene: TRBV5-1
d_gene: -
CDR3nt: TGCGCCAGCAGCTTGAGGAGAGAATACGAGCAGTACTTC
CDR3aa: CASSLRREYEQYF

j_gene: TRBJ1-1
len: 11
abundance: -
v_gene: TRBV6-1
d_gene: -
CDR3nt: TGTGCCATCACGGAACACCTTGAAGCTTTCTTT
CDR3aa: CAITEHLEAFF

j_gene: TRBJ2-7
len: 17
abundance: -
v_gene: TRBV11-2
d_gene: TRBD2
CDR3nt: TGTGCCAGCAGCTTAGCGCTCAGCGGGATTCCCCTTAGAGAGCAGTACTTC
CDR3aa: CASSLALSGIPLREQYF

j_gene: TRBJ1-2
len: 15
abundance: -
v_gene: TRBV19
d_gene: -
CDR3nt: TGTGCCAGTAGTCCCCCGGACACACGTCGCTATGGCTACACCTTC
CDR3aa: CASSPPDTRRYGYTF

j_gene: TRBJ2-1
len: 16
abundance: -
v_gene: TRBV28
d_gene: TRBD1
CDR3nt: TGTGCCAGCAGTTCCCAGACAGGGGGCTCCTACAATGAGCAGTTCTTC
CDR3aa: CASSSQTGGSYNEQFF

j_gene: TRBJ1-5
len: 13
abundance: once
v_gene: TRBV18
d_gene: -
CDR3nt: TGTGCCAGCTCACCCTCAGGAGATCAGCCCCAGCATTTT
CDR3aa: CASSPSGDQPQHF

j_gene: TRBJ2-7
len: 15
abundance: -
v_gene: TRBV27
d_gene: -
CDR3nt: TGTGCCAGCAGTTGGGCCCAGGAACTCGCCTACGAGCAGTACTTC
CDR3aa: CASSWAQELAYEQYF